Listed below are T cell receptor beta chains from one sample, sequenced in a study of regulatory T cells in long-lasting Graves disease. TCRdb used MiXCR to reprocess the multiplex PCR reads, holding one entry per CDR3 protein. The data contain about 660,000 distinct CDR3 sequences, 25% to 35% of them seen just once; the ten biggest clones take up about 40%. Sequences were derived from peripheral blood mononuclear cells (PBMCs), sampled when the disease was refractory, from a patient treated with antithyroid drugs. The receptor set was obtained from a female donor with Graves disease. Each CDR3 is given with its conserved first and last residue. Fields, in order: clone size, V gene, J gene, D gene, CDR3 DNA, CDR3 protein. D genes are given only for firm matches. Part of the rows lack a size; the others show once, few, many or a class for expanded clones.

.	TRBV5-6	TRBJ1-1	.	TGTGCCAGCAGTTTTTTTGGGGGCAACACTGAAGCTTTCTTT	CASSFFGGNTEAFF
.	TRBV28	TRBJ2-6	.	TGTGCCAGCAAACGGGGCTCGGGTTTAGGGGGTTTCAGTGGAGGGGCCAACGTCCTGACTTTC	CASKRGSGLGGFSGGANVLTF
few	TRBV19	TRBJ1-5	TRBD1	TGTGCCAGTAGCCCGGACAGGGGGCAGTGGGTTCAGCCCCAGCATTTT	CASSPDRGQWVQPQHF
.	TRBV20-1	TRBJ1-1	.	TGCAGTGCTAGACGCGGTAGGGCGAACACTGAAGCTTTCTTT	CSARRGRANTEAFF
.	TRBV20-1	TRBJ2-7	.	TGCAGTGTTGGCCGGGACCCCTACGAGCAGTACTTC	CSVGRDPYEQYF
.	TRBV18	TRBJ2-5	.	TGTGCCAGCTCACCAACTGAGGATGGGACCCAGTACTTC	CASSPTEDGTQYF
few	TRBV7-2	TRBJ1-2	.	TGTGCCAGCAGCCAAGACATATTTTTTGGCTACACCTTC	CASSQDIFFGYTF
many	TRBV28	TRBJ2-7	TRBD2	TGTGCCAGCAGCTTTAGCGGGGGAACCTACGAGCAGTACTTC	CASSFSGGTYEQYF
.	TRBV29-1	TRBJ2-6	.	TGCAGCGTTGCAAGCTCTGGGGCCAACGTCCTGACTTTC	CSVASSGANVLTF
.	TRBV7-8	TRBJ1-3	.	TGTGCCAGCAGCTTAGGCCAGTCAAACACCATATATTTT	CASSLGQSNTIYF
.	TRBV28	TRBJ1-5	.	TGTGCCAGCAGTTCCTCCCTCTGGAATAGCAATCAGCCCCAGCATTTT	CASSSSLWNSNQPQHF
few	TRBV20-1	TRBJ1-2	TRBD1	TGCAGTGCTAGAGATTACAGGGGGCTTGATGGCTACACCTTC	CSARDYRGLDGYTF
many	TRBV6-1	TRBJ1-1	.	TGTGCCAGCAGGACACAGGGGAACACTGAAGCTTTCTTT	CASRTQGNTEAFF
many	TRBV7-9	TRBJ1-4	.	TGCGCCAGCAGCTTGGGGGGGAATAATGAAAAACTGTTTTTT	CASSLGGNNEKLFF
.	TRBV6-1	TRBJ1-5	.	TGTGCCAGCTCCCAGAACCAGGGGAAGGAGAGCAATCAGCCCCAGCATTTT	CASSQNQGKESNQPQHF
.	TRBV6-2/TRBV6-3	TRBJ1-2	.	TGTGCCAGCAATACGGGGGATGCCTATGGCTACACCTTC	CASNTGDAYGYTF
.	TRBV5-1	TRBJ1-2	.	TGCGCCAGCAGCCCAAAGACAGGTCCTAACTATGGCTACACCTTC	CASSPKTGPNYGYTF
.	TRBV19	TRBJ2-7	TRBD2	TGTGCCAGTAGTCAACTAGCGGGAGGTGGCGGCGAGCAGTACTTC	CASSQLAGGGGEQYF
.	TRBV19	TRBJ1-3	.	TGTGCCAGTAGCGTCCGGAACACGGCCCGAGGAAACACCATATATTTT	CASSVRNTARGNTIYF
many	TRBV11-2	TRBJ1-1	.	TGTGCCAGCAGCTTAGGAAGCGGGCGCACTGAAGCTTTCTTT	CASSLGSGRTEAFF
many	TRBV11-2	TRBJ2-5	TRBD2	TGTGCCAGCAGGGATAGCGGGAGGGCCGGAGAGACCCAGTACTTC	CASRDSGRAGETQYF
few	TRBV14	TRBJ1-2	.	TGTGCCAGCAGCCAAGGAGTCGGACAGTACTATGGCTACACCTTC	CASSQGVGQYYGYTF
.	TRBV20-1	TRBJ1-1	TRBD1	TGCAGTGCTAGTATGCAGGGGGCCCCTGAAGCTTTCTTT	CSASMQGAPEAFF
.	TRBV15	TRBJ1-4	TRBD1	TGTGCCACCAGCTTCTTCCGGGACAGGGAGAAAAAACTGTTTTTT	CATSFFRDREKKLFF
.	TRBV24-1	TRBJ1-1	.	TGTGCCACCAGTGATACGACAGGGAACACTGAAGCTTTCTTT	CATSDTTGNTEAFF
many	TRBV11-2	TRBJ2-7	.	TGTGCCAGCAGTACGGGGGGACAATACGAGCAGTACTTC	CASSTGGQYEQYF
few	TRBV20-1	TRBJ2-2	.	TGCAGTGCTAGAAGACACGGCGGGGAGCTGTTTTTT	CSARRHGGELFF
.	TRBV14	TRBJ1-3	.	TGTGCCAGCAGCCAAGACATGAGCTCTGGAAACACCATATATTTT	CASSQDMSSGNTIYF
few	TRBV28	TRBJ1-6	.	TGTGCCAGCAGTTTCTCCCAGGGCAATTCACCCCTCCACTTT	CASSFSQGNSPLHF
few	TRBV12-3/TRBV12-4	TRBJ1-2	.	TGTGCCAGCAGTTTACGGTACCTCTATGGCTACACCTTC	CASSLRYLYGYTF
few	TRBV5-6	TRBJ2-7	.	TGTGCCAGCAGCTTGTTGGGGACCGGATACGAGCAGTACTTC	CASSLLGTGYEQYF
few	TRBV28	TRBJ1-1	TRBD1	TGTGCCAGCAGTTCCCGGGACAGGGTTGAGGGGGCTTTCTTT	CASSSRDRVEGAFF
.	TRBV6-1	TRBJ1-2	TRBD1	TGTGCCAGCAGTAAGACAGGGGGCTTTGGCTACACCTTC	CASSKTGGFGYTF
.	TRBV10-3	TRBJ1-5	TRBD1	TGTGCCATCAGTGGGCCGGACAGGGCCTCGCCCCAGCATTTT	CAISGPDRASPQHF
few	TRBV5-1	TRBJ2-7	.	TGCGCCAGCAGCTTGGCCGGAGGGACCCCAGGAGAGCAGCACTTC	CASSLAGGTPGEQHF
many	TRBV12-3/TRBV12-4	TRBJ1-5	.	TGTGCCAGCAGTTTTGGCAGGTGGAATCAGCCCCAGCATTTT	CASSFGRWNQPQHF
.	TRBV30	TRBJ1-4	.	TGTGCCTGGTCGTTGGGCCTTGCAACTAATGAAAAACTGTTTTTT	CAWSLGLATNEKLFF
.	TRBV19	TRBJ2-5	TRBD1	TGTGCCAGTGGACAGGTACATCAAGAGACCCAGTACTTC	CASGQVHQETQYF
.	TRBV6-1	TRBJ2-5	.	TGTGCCAGCAGTGAAGTACAGCGCGCTACACAAGAGACCCAGTACTTC	CASSEVQRATQETQYF
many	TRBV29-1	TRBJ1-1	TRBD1	TGCAGCGTCAGGACAGGGCCGGATACTGAAGCTTTCTTT	CSVRTGPDTEAFF
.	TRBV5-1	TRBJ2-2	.	TGCGCCAGCCGTATGACTAGTCCCCACGGGGAGCTGTTTTTT	CASRMTSPHGELFF
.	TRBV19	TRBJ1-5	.	TGTGCCAGTAGTATAGGTCGGTCTACTCATCAGCCCCAGCATTTT	CASSIGRSTHQPQHF
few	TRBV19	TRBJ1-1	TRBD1	TGTGCCAGTAGCTTCCGGGACAGTACGAACACTGAAGCTTTCTTT	CASSFRDSTNTEAFF